Listed below are T cell receptor beta chains from one sample, sequenced in a study of blood T cell repertoires in COVID-19. Assay: immunoSEQ multiplex PCR; the TCRdb copy retains only in-frame clones and omits some. The data show fewer than 120,000 clones, 75% to 85% seen once. Material: peripheral blood. Every receptor here comes from a woman aged 55-70 years with acute or convalescent COVID-19. The CDR3 runs from the conserved cysteine through the conserved F or W. A D gene is named only where the DNA matches it firmly. Clone size is stated in some rows and not others, as once, few, many or a class when expanded.

j_call v_call clone_size d_call cdr3_aa cdr3_nt
TRBJ1-2 TRBV5-4 - TRBD1 CASSPGQQYYGYTF TGTGCCAGCAGCCCGGGACAGCAATACTATGGCTACACCTTC
TRBJ1-2 TRBV3-1/TRBV3-2 - - CASSRGEGSYGYTF TGTGCCAGCAGCCGGGGGGAGGGTTCCTATGGCTACACCTTC
TRBJ1-6 TRBV2 - - CASSEGAGGGLGHNNSPLHF TGTGCCAGCAGTGAGGGGGCTGGTGGGGGTTTGGGCCACAATAATTCACCCCTCCACTTT
TRBJ1-2 TRBV18 - - CASSSQDSSLYGYTF TGTGCCAGCTCATCTCAGGACAGCTCCCTTTATGGCTACACCTTC
TRBJ1-2 TRBV28 - - CASLTAGRGGYGYTF TGTGCCAGCCTCACCGCCGGACGGGGGGGCTATGGCTACACCTTC
TRBJ1-5 TRBV7-9 - - CASSFDSRAQPQHF TGTGCCAGCAGCTTTGACTCTAGAGCTCAGCCCCAGCATTTT
TRBJ2-7 TRBV9 - TRBD1 CASSTGQGSYEQYF TGTGCCAGCAGCACCGGACAGGGCTCCTACGAGCAGTACTTC
TRBJ1-1 TRBV5-1 - - CASSQQGPPNEAFF TGCGCCAGCAGCCAGCAGGGGCCCCCGAATGAAGCTTTCTTT
TRBJ2-2 TRBV9 - TRBD2 CASSVAGGVPTGELFF TGTGCCAGCAGCGTAGCGGGGGGGGTTCCCACCGGGGAGCTGTTTTTT
TRBJ2-2 TRBV4-2 - TRBD1 CASSQDKAGTVTGELFF TGTGCCAGCAGCCAGGACAAAGCCGGGACAGTAACCGGGGAGCTGTTTTTT
TRBJ1-2 TRBV6-1 - TRBD1 CASSEMGQGAFPYGYTF TGTGCCAGCAGTGAAATGGGACAGGGGGCCTTCCCCTATGGCTACACCTTC
TRBJ2-1 TRBV15 - TRBD1 CATRGPSYNEQFF TGTGCCACTAGGGGGCCCTCCTACAATGAGCAGTTCTTC
TRBJ2-3 TRBV12-5 once TRBD2 CASGPGLAGSTDTQYF TGTGCTAGTGGGCCGGGACTAGCGGGATCCACAGATACGCAGTATTTT
TRBJ1-1 TRBV3-1/TRBV3-2 - - CASSQEMTDTEAFF TGTGCCAGCAGCCAAGAAATGACAGACACTGAAGCTTTCTTT
TRBJ1-6 TRBV5-6 - - CASSLWPAALNSPLHF TGTGCCAGCAGCTTGTGGCCGGCCGCACTAAATTCACCCCTCCACTTT